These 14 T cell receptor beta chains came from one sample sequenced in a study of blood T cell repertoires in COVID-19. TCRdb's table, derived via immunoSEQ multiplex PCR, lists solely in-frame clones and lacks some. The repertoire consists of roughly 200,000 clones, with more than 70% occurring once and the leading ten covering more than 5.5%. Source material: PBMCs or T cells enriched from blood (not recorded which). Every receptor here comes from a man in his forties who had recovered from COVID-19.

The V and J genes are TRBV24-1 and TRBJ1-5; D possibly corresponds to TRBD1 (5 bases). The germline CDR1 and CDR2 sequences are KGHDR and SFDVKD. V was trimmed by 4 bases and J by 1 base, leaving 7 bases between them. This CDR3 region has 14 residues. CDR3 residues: CATSDRASNQPQHF. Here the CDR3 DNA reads TGTGCCACCAGTGACAGGGCCAGCAATCAGCCCCAGCATTTT.

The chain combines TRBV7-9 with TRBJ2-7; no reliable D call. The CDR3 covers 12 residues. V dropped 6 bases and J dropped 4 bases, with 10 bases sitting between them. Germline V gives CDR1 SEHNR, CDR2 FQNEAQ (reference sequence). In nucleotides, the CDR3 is TGTGCCAGCAGTTTCACAGATTACGAGCAGTACTTC. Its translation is CASSFTDYEQYF.

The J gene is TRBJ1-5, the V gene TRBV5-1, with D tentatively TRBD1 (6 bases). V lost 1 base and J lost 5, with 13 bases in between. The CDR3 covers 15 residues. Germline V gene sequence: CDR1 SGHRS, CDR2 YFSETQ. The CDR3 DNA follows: TGCGCCAGCAGCTTGAGGGGGGGCAGGGATCAGCCCCAGCATTTT. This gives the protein CASSLRGGRDQPQHF.

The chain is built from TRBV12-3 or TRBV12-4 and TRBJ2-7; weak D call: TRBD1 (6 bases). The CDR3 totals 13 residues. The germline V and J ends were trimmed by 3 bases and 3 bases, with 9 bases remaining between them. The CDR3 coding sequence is TGTGCCAGCAGTTTTGGACAGCGCTACGAGCAGTACTTC. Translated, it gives CASSFGQRYEQYF.

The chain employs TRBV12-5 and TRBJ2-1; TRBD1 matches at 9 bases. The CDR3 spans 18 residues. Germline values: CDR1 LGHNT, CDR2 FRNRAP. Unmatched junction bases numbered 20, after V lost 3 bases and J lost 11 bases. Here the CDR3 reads CASGFPGTGLGGSHQQFF. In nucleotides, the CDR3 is TGTGCTAGTGGTTTCCCCGGGACAGGGCTGGGGGGGAGTCATCAGCAGTTCTTC.

The CDR3 loop reads CASSLGSTWEGTEAFF. CDR3 DNA: TGCGCCAGCAGCTTGGGGTCGACTTGGGAGGGTACTGAAGCTTTCTTT. The chain joins TRBV5-1 to TRBJ1-1; D not certain. V lost 0 bases and J lost 5, with 17 bases in between. CDR3 size: 16 residues. Per the germline V gene, CDR1 is SGHRS and CDR2 is YFSETQ.

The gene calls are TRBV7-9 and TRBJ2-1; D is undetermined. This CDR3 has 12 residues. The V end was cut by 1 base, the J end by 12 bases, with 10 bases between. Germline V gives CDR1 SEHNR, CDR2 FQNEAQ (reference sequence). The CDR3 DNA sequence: TGTGCCAGCAGCTTAGAGATCTCGGGGCAGTTCTTC. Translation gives CASSLEISGQFF. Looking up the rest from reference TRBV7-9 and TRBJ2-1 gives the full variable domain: DTGVSQNPRHKITKRGQNVTFRCDPISEHNRLYWYRQTLGQGPEFLTYFQNEAQLEKSRLLSDRFSAERPKGSFSTLEIQRTEQGDSAMYLCASSLEISGQFFGPGTRLTVL.

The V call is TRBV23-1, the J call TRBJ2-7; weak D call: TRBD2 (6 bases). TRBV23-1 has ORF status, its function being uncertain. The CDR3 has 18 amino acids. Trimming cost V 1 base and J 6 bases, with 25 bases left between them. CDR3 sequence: CASSQLGTRAGTPREQYF. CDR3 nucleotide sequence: TGCGCCAGCAGTCAATTAGGCACCCGAGCGGGCACCCCTCGCGAGCAGTACTTC.

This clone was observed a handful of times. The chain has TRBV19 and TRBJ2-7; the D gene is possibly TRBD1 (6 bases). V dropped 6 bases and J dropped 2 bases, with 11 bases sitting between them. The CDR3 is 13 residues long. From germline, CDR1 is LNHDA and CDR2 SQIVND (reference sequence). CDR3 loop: CASSWDTTYEQYF. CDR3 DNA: TGTGCCAGTAGCTGGGACACCACCTACGAGCAGTACTTC.

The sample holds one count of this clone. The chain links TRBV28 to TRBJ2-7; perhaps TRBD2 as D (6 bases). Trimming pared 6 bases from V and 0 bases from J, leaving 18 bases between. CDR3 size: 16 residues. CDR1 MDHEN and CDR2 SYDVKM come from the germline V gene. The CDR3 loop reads CASSTPGEPSSYEQYF. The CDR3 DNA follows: TGTGCCAGCAGCACGCCGGGGGAACCCAGCTCCTACGAGCAGTACTTC.

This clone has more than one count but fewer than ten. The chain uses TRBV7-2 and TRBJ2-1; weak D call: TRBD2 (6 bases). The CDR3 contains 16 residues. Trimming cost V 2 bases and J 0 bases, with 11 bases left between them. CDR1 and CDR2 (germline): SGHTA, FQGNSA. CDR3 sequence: CASSLSGGSSYNEQFF. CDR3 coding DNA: TGTGCCAGCAGCTTATCCGGGGGAAGCTCCTACAATGAGCAGTTCTTC.

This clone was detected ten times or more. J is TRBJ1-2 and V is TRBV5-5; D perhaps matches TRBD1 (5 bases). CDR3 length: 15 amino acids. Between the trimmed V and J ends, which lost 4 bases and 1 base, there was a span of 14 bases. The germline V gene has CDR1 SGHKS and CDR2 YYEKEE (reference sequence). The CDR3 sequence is CASSAWGGGNYGYTF. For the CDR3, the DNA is TGTGCCAGCAGCGCCTGGGGGGGAGGTAACTATGGCTACACCTTC.

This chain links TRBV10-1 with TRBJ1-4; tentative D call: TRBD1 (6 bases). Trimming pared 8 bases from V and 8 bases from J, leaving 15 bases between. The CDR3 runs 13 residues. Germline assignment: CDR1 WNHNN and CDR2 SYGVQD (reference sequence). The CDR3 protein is CASSDRLGEKLFF. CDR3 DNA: TGCGCCAGCTCTGACAGGTTGGGAGAAAAACTGTTTTTT.

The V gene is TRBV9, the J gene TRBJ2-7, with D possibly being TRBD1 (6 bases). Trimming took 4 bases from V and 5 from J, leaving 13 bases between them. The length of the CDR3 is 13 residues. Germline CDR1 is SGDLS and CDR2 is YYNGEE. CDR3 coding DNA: TGTGCCAGCAGCCCCCCAGGGGCAAACGAGCAGTACTTC. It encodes CASSPPGANEQYF.